The present T cell receptor beta chain was sequenced within a study of multiple sclerosis patients with progressive multifocal leukoencephalopathy (dated by TCRdb to the late 2010s). Some background on the complete study: Peripheral T and B cells were examined in MS patients who developed PML (4 under natalizumab, 1 after alemtuzumab) and in treated patients who did not develop PML. From before therapy, through 6 and 12 months, up to PML onset, two natalizumab-treated patients who later developed PML were tracked longitudinally. The goal of the study was to detect any JC virus-specific or public T-cell expansions that arose at the time of PML onset.

Sample time point, as interpreted from the label and publication: about six months of natalizumab therapy. This specimen's treatment or condition label, interpreted: on natalizumab therapy at sampling. Every listed patient had earlier received interferon beta, and every PML patient was female. T1 and T2 blood samples were collected at 6 and 12 months of natalizumab therapy, respectively. Ficoll-Hypaque density gradient centrifugation was used to isolate peripheral blood mononuclear cells. The study at large found these results: Less diverse TRB repertoires in most PML patients were suggested by lower normalized Shannon entropy, whereas values near 1 were observed in the natalizumab-treated controls. The analysis covered only peripheral blood, although cerebrospinal fluid or brain lymphocytes might be more informative for natalizumab-associated PML. Because of the small, descriptive cohort, whether findings reflect JC virus infection or general immunocompromise remained unclear. TRB clones with frequency above 0.5% were observed only in PML patients, but the clones expanded at PML onset were found to be already present before and during natalizumab therapy. No common TRBV or TRBJ gene usage or preferential TRBV-TRBJ pairings were detected when PML developed.

Details on this clone: Its specific antigen is unknown. It has no much larger one-base neighbor in the sample; base qualities were not kept.

Library generation was performed with the immunoSEQ multiplex PCR assay. Synthetic inline TR CDR3 controls covering all V-J pairings were spiked into each PCR so that template counts could be estimated and amplification bias removed. Reads were processed so that amplification and sequencing bias were reduced, and quantification was performed against synthetic TR CDR3 analogs. The original methods were these. Raw data were processed in ImmunoSEQ Analyzer, with out-of-frame sequences and CDR3s containing stop codons removed, and gene names were assigned according to IMGT nomenclature. Normalized Shannon entropy, defined as 1 minus Pielou's evenness, served as the summary measure of repertoire diversity. TRB sequences were treated as identical only when sharing V gene, J gene and CDR3. Public PML clonotypes were CDR3s found in two or more PML-onset samples but not found earlier, in controls, or in public databases. CDR3 amino acid composition by position was analyzed with Skylign using the observed count method. Entries here come from immuneACCESS through TCRdb and include only in-frame sequences with V and J called. Some clones fail to appear in such tables; in the studies checked, an unresolved V gene covers under half of the shortfall, and the cause of the remainder is unknown. That table gives V, J and clone size, and the DNA gave D and trimming. The sample table records 29,000 or so clones; 89% of these occur just once. Approximately 1.6% of the sample is taken by the ten largest.

The sample in question was PBMCs, obtained from a patient treated with natalizumab. This TCR was sampled from a human donor with multiple sclerosis.

The CDR3 amino acid sequence is: CASSDRMGVDEQFF. The DNA sequence is as follows: TGTGCCAGCAGTGATAGAATGGGAGTGGATGAGCAGTTCTTC. This chain is built from TRBV6-6 and TRBJ2-1; TRBD2 is a possible D gene, resting on 5 matching bases. V is pared back by 5 bases and J by 8 bases, with 16 bases lying between the germline termini. The CDR1 and CDR2 encoded by the germline V gene (reference sequence) are MNHNY and SVGAGI. The CDR3 measures 14 amino acids from cysteine to phenylalanine. Just CDR3 DNA is preserved here, 42 bases in frame from base 1.